This passage covers 32 T cell receptor beta chains from one sample sequenced in a study of OX40 agonist ivuxolimab in advanced cancers. Sequencing used immunoSEQ multiplex PCR; TCRdb keeps in-frame clones, though not all of them. The sample carries about 25,000 clones, around 81% recorded once. The sample was CD4+ or CD8+ T cells sorted from blood, taken in a trial of the OX40 agonist ivuxolimab. The source of these receptors is an adult with an advanced solid tumor such as melanoma, head and neck, liver or kidney cancer.

This clone was detected a few times. The V and J genes are TRBV27 and TRBJ1-4, with D unclear. CDR1 and CDR2 (germline): MNHEY, SMNVEV (reference sequence). Trimming cost V 7 bases and J 1 base, with 13 bases left between them. The CDR3 is 15 residues long. CDR3 DNA sequence: TGTGCCAGCACCTCGGGCGGAGGAACTAATGAAAAACTGTTTTTT. It is translated as CASTSGGGTNEKLFF.

This chain links TRBV18 with TRBJ1-3; no reliable D call. The CDR3 contains 17 residues. Germline CDR1 reads KGHSH; CDR2 reads LQKENI. The germline V and J ends were trimmed by 3 bases and 4 bases, with 19 bases remaining between them. The CDR3 nucleotides read TGTGCCAGCTCACCCCCCCGGGGTAGGACTAGAGGAAACACCATATATTTT. Translated, it gives CASSPPRGRTRGNTIYF. Looking up the rest from reference TRBV18 and TRBJ1-3 gives the full variable domain: NAGVMQNPRHLVRRRGQEARLRCSPMKGHSHVYWYRQLPEEGLKFMVYLQKENIIDESGMPKERFSAEFPKEGPSILRIQQVVRGDSAAYFCASSPPRGRTRGNTIYFGEGSWLTVV.

This rearrangement joins TRBV5-6 to TRBJ2-1; 9 bases are shared with TRBD2. This CDR3 has 13 residues. The germline gives CDR1 SGHDT, CDR2 YYEEEE. V was pared by 0 bases and J by 10 bases, with 2 bases of the junction left unmatched. CDR3 residues: CASSLGLAGEQFF. The CDR3 DNA is TGTGCCAGCAGCTTGGGTCTAGCGGGGGAGCAGTTCTTC.

The chain employs TRBV7-8 and TRBJ2-1; D possibly corresponds to TRBD1 (6 bases). CDR1 SGHVS and CDR2 FQNEAQ come from the germline V gene. V lost 4 bases to trimming and J lost 0 bases, with 10 bases between them. The CDR3 extends over 15 amino acids. The CDR3 nucleotides read TGTGCCAGCAGCTGGAGAGGGGGCTCCTACAATGAGCAGTTCTTC. It is translated as CASSWRGGSYNEQFF. The whole variable domain, filled in from reference TRBV7-8 and TRBJ2-1, reads GAGVSQSPRYKVAKRGQDVALRCDPISGHVSLFWYQQALGQGPEFLTYFQNEAQLDKSGLPSDRFFAERPEGSVSTLKIQRTQQEDSAVYLCASSWRGGSYNEQFFGPGTRLTVL.

The chain combines TRBV29-1 with TRBJ2-1; D is unresolved. Germline-derived CDR1 and CDR2 are SQVTM and ANQGSEA. Trimming left V 7 bases short and J 7 bases short, with 8 bases between. CDR3 length equals 10 residues. The CDR3 is CSAYLNEQFF. The CDR3 region has the DNA TGCAGCGCCTATCTTAATGAGCAGTTCTTC.

This clone came up a few times. V gene TRBV4-3 combines with J gene TRBJ1-1; D possibly corresponds to TRBD1 (5 bases). CDR3 length: 14 residues. Trimming took 3 bases from V and 1 from J, leaving 9 bases between them. Germline CDR1 and CDR2: LGHNA and YSLEER. CDR3 nucleotide sequence: TGCGCCAGCAGCCAGGGGCAGGGGAACACTGAAGCTTTCTTT. As protein: CASSQGQGNTEAFF.

The V gene is TRBV27, the J gene TRBJ2-7; D perhaps matches TRBD2 (6 bases). V was trimmed by 6 bases and J by 5 bases, leaving 14 bases between them. The CDR3 is 13 residues long. Germline-derived CDR1 and CDR2 are MNHEY and SMNVEV (reference sequence). The chain's CDR3 is CASRFNPGDEQYF. The DNA for the CDR3 is TGTGCCAGCAGGTTCAATCCGGGGGACGAGCAGTACTTC.

V is TRBV25-1 and J is TRBJ1-4, with D unresolved. The CDR3 is made up of 13 amino acids. V lost 6 bases and J lost 4, with 9 bases in between. The germline CDR1 and CDR2 sequences are MGHDK and SYGVNS. The CDR3 protein is CASRQAFNEKLFF. CDR3 in DNA: TGTGCCAGCAGGCAGGCCTTTAATGAAAAACTGTTTTTT.

The chain links TRBV15 to TRBJ2-3, with 7 positions matching TRBD2. Per germline, CDR1 LNHNV and CDR2 YYDKDF (reference sequence). The V gene end was trimmed by 0 bases and the J gene end by 3 bases; junction bases not matched to a gene: 6. The CDR3 consists of 16 residues. The CDR3 DNA sequence: TGTGCCACCAGCAGAGATGGCGGGAGTGTAACAGATACGCAGTATTTT. Encoded protein: CATSRDGGSVTDTQYF.

The gene calls are TRBV27 and TRBJ1-1, with D possibly matching TRBD1 (5 bases). The V end was cut by 4 bases, the J end by 8 bases, with 14 bases between. Germline CDR1 and CDR2: MNHEY and SMNVEV (reference sequence). The length of the CDR3 is 13 residues. Here the CDR3 DNA reads TGTGCCAGCAGTTGGGGGAAGGGAGGAGAAGCTTTCTTT. This gives the protein CASSWGKGGEAFF.

The chain joins TRBV5-1 to TRBJ2-7; TRBD1 might be the D (6 bases). Germline values: CDR1 SGHRS, CDR2 YFSETQ. CDR3 length equals 13 residues. The V gene lost 5 bases and the J gene lost 4 bases, with 13 bases spanning the gap. CDR3 in amino acids: CASSSTGSYEQYF. DNA for the CDR3: TGCGCCAGCAGTTCAACAGGGTCATACGAGCAGTACTTC. The variable domain in full, completed from reference TRBV5-1 and TRBJ2-7, reads KAGVTQTPRYLIKTRGQQVTLSCSPISGHRSVSWYQQTPGQGLQFLFEYFSETQRNKGNFPGRFSGRQFSNSRSEMNVSTLELGDSALYLCASSSTGSYEQYFGPGTRLTVT.

The V gene is TRBV9, the J gene TRBJ2-3; 9 bases line up with TRBD2. The V and J ends lost 4 bases and 5 bases, in that order; junction bases with no gene match: 11. CDR1 is SGDLS, CDR2 YYNGEE, per germline. This CDR3 comprises 16 residues. The CDR3 bases are TGTGCCAGCAGCCCAGGAGGTAGCGGGGGAGGAGATACGCAGTATTTT. It is translated as CASSPGGSGGGDTQYF.

This chain connects TRBV7-9 to TRBJ2-7; D gene unclear. The germline V and J ends were trimmed by 3 bases and 2 bases, with 5 bases remaining between them. The CDR3 loop spans 12 amino acids. CDR1 and CDR2 (germline): SEHNR, FQNEAQ (reference sequence). The CDR3 spells CASSLEAYEQYF. The CDR3 coding sequence is TGTGCCAGCAGCTTGGAAGCCTACGAGCAGTACTTC.

V is TRBV11-2 and J is TRBJ1-3, with a possible D match to TRBD1 (5 bases). CDR1 is SGHAT, CDR2 FQNNGV, per germline. The V end was cut by 2 bases, the J end by 0 bases, with 11 bases between. The CDR3 covers 16 residues. CDR3 sequence reads: CASSLYAGNSGNTIYF. The CDR3 bases are TGTGCCAGCAGCTTATATGCAGGGAACTCTGGAAACACCATATATTTT.

V is TRBV29-1 and J is TRBJ2-7; 9 bases are a match to TRBD1. Germline V gene sequence: CDR1 SQVTM, CDR2 ANQGSEA. This CDR3 has 14 residues. V shed 3 bases, J shed 3 bases, and the junction held 6 bases outside the gene matches. The CDR3 nucleotides read TGCAGCGTTGAGAGTCCGGACAGGGGCTACGAGCAGTACTTC. This sequence encodes CSVESPDRGYEQYF.

This rearrangement joins TRBV14 to TRBJ2-3; no reliable D call. The V end lost 4 bases, the J end lost 4 bases, and 12 bases lay between the germline ends. CDR1 is SGHDN and CDR2 is FVKESK in the germline V gene. The CDR3 covers 14 residues. The CDR3 DNA follows: TGTGCCAGCAGCCCCTTCCCTAGGGCAGATACGCAGTATTTT. Translated, it gives CASSPFPRADTQYF.

The chain is built from TRBV6-6 and TRBJ2-2; D may be TRBD2 (6 bases). Germline V gene data show CDR1 as MNHNY and CDR2 as SVGAGI (reference sequence). V was pared by 2 bases and J by 6 bases, with 16 bases between. This CDR3 contains 16 residues. The CDR3 nucleotides are TGTGCCAGCAGTTACGCGCGGGGCCCTAATTCCGGGGAGCTGTTTTTT. Amino acid sequence: CASSYARGPNSGELFF.

The genes are TRBV9 and TRBJ1-2; 7 bases agree with TRBD1. This CDR3 has 17 residues. Germline lookup yields CDR1 SGDLS and CDR2 YYNGEE. The V gene end was trimmed by 4 bases and the J gene end by 0 bases; junction bases not matched to a gene: 12. In DNA, the CDR3 is TGTGCCAGCAGCCAAAGGACAGGAATGGAGTCTAACTATGGCTACACCTTC. This translates into CASSQRTGMESNYGYTF.

This clone was recorded once. The V call is TRBV6-6, the J call TRBJ2-7; D is perhaps TRBD1 (6 bases). Looked up from germline, CDR1 is MNHNY and CDR2 is SVGAGI (reference sequence). Trimming removed 7 bases from V and 3 bases from J, with 13 bases in between. CDR3 length equals 13 residues. The CDR3 sequence is CASTEGRGYEQYF. CDR3 sequence (DNA): TGTGCCAGCACAGAAGGCAGGGGCTACGAGCAGTACTTC.

The rearrangement links TRBV29-1 to TRBJ2-2; D remains ambiguous. Germline V gene lookup returns CDR1 SQVTM and CDR2 ANQGSEA. V was trimmed by 6 bases and J by 3 bases, leaving 11 bases between them. This CDR3 contains 13 residues. This chain's CDR3 is CSVGYLDTGELFF. The CDR3 DNA sequence: TGCAGCGTAGGGTATCTAGACACCGGGGAGCTGTTTTTT.

The rearrangement links TRBV28 to TRBJ2-1, with 10 bases lining up with TRBD1. The CDR3 runs to 14 residues. Per the germline V gene, CDR1 is MDHEN and CDR2 is SYDVKM. V lost 5 bases, J lost 9 bases, and 7 bases stayed unmatched. The CDR3 is CASSLTGGFGEQFF. For the CDR3, the DNA is TGTGCCAGCAGTCTGACAGGGGGCTTCGGTGAGCAGTTCTTC.

The chain employs TRBV28 and TRBJ1-4; 7 bases are a match to TRBD1. V was clipped by 6 bases and J by 1 base; unmatched bases: 8. Germline lookup yields CDR1 MDHEN and CDR2 SYDVKM. The CDR3 runs to 16 residues. CDR3 nucleotide sequence: TGTGCCAGCAGACCTACAGGGGCGGGAACTAATGAAAAACTGTTTTTT. It encodes CASRPTGAGTNEKLFF.

In its sample, this clone was seen once. This chain connects TRBV27 to TRBJ2-2; TRBD1 matches at 9 bases. V was pared by 7 bases and J by 3 bases, with 3 bases of the junction left unmatched. Germline CDR1 is MNHEY and CDR2 is SMNVEV (reference sequence). CDR3 length equals 14 residues. This CDR3 reads CASKTGGDTGELFF. CDR3 nucleotides: TGTGCCAGCAAGACAGGGGGGGACACCGGGGAGCTGTTTTTT.

The rearrangement joins TRBV13 to TRBJ1-1; 7 positions agree with TRBD1. J was trimmed by 2 bases and V by 6 bases; bases with no gene match: 15. Germline V gives CDR1 PRHDT, CDR2 FYEKMQ (reference sequence). CDR3 length: 17 residues. The CDR3 region has the DNA TGTGCCAGCAGATCACAGGGGAGGGATCAATTAAACACTGAAGCTTTCTTT. Translated: CASRSQGRDQLNTEAFF.

The rearrangement links TRBV25-1 to TRBJ1-6, with D unclear. The CDR3 covers 12 residues. CDR1 is MGHDK and CDR2 is SYGVNS in the germline V gene. The ends were cut back, 4 bases at V and 14 bases at J, with 12 bases in the middle. The CDR3 here is CASSGGPWALHF. The CDR3 coding sequence is TGTGCCAGCAGTGGAGGACCCTGGGCCCTCCACTTT.

This clone was found a few times. The chain combines TRBV7-3 with TRBJ2-3; D unclear. Trimming removed 4 bases from V and 6 bases from J, with 8 bases in between. The CDR3 is made up of 12 amino acids. Germline-derived CDR1 and CDR2 are SGHTA and FQGTGA. CDR3 residues: CASSSLRDTQYF. The CDR3 nucleotides read TGTGCCAGCAGCTCTCTCCGGGATACGCAGTATTTT.

The genes are TRBV6-1 and TRBJ2-1; weak D call: TRBD2 (5 bases). The length of the CDR3 is 15 residues. The germline V gene encodes CDR1 MNHNS and CDR2 SASEGT. Trimming removed 3 bases at V and 0 bases at J, with 9 bases between. The CDR3 DNA reads as TGTGCCAGCAGTGATCTCGGGGTCTCCTACAATGAGCAGTTCTTC. It codes for CASSDLGVSYNEQFF.

V is TRBV7-9 and J is TRBJ1-3, with D hard to call. The V and J ends lost 6 bases and 2 bases respectively, with 14 bases between them. The V gene's germline CDR1 is SEHNR and CDR2 FQNEAQ (reference sequence). The CDR3 contains 15 residues. CDR3 bases: TGTGCCAGCAGTCAACGTGGACCGACTGGAAACACCATATATTTT. This translates into CASSQRGPTGNTIYF. Combining the CDR3 with reference TRBV7-9 and TRBJ1-3 gives the whole variable domain DTGVSQNPRHKITKRGQNVTFRCDPISEHNRLYWYRQTLGQGPEFLTYFQNEAQLEKSRLLSDRFSAERPKGSFSTLEIQRTEQGDSAMYLCASSQRGPTGNTIYFGEGSWLTVV.

V usage is TRBV7-9 and J usage is TRBJ1-2, with D possibly TRBD1 on 5 matching bases. V was shortened by 1 base and J by 6 bases, with 12 bases between the two germline ends. CDR1 is SEHNR, CDR2 FQNEAQ, per germline (reference sequence). The CDR3 has 14 residues. DNA for the CDR3: TGTGCCAGCAGCTTAGGCAGGGAGCGAAATGGCTACACCTTC. This encodes CASSLGRERNGYTF.

V gene TRBV6-5 combines with J gene TRBJ2-1; TRBD1 is a possible D gene (6 bases). The V end lost 2 bases, the J end lost 8 bases, and 13 bases lay between the germline ends. The CDR3 extends over 14 amino acids. In germline, CDR1 is MNHEY, CDR2 SVGAGI. CDR3 nucleotides: TGTGCCAGCAGTTACGTTTCGGCAGGGGATGAGCAGTTCTTC. Residues: CASSYVSAGDEQFF.

CDR3 loop: CASSSSRVSHPANTIYF. CDR3 DNA: TGTGCCAGCAGTTCATCCCGAGTCTCTCATCCGGCAAACACCATATATTTT. The gene calls are TRBV28 and TRBJ1-3; D is unresolved. Per germline, CDR1 MDHEN and CDR2 SYDVKM. The V gene lost 4 bases and the J gene lost 6 bases, with 22 bases spanning the gap. The CDR3 runs 17 residues.

This clone came up once. The J gene is TRBJ2-7, the V gene TRBV4-3; 8 bases are shared with TRBD1. The CDR3 spans 13 residues. Germline V gives CDR1 LGHNA, CDR2 YSLEER. V lost 0 bases, J lost 10 bases, and 5 bases stayed unmatched. The CDR3 region is CASSQDWTGRQYF. CDR3 nucleotide sequence: TGCGCCAGCAGCCAAGACTGGACAGGGCGACAGTACTTC.